The 7 T cell receptor beta chains presented below share a single source sample, sequenced in a study of T cell responses to AZD1222 COVID-19 vaccine. TCRdb's copy holds only in-frame clones and misses some; the assay was immunoSEQ multiplex PCR. The sample comprises approximately 110,000 clones, about 85% of which are singletons, and 5% to 7% rests with the top ten. The sequencing here drew on peripheral blood, taken on day 0 of AZD1222 vaccination. These receptors were taken from an adult in good health.

The gene calls are TRBV2 and TRBJ2-6, with D unresolved. Germline CDR1 is SNHLY and CDR2 is FYNNEI. Deletions cut 6 bases from V and 4 bases from J, with 7 bases between. The CDR3 runs 13 residues. The CDR3 loop reads CASSTEGANVLTF. The CDR3 region has the DNA TGTGCCAGCAGCACTGAAGGGGCCAACGTCCTGACTTTC.

Only one count was recorded for this clone. The CDR3 loop reads CASSYNRQYEQYF. Here the CDR3 DNA reads TGTGCCAGCAGTTACAATCGACAGTACGAGCAGTACTTC. The V call is TRBV6-6, the J call TRBJ2-7; possibly TRBD1 for D (5 bases). Germline loops: CDR1 MNHNY, CDR2 SVGAGI (reference sequence). This CDR3 is built from 13 residues. The V end was cut by 2 bases, the J end by 4 bases, with 9 bases between.

This chain connects TRBV12-5 to TRBJ2-7; no firm D call. V was shortened by 0 bases and J by 5 bases, with 5 bases between the two germline ends. The CDR3 has 12 amino acids. Germline V gene sequence: CDR1 LGHNT, CDR2 FRNRAP. CDR3 protein: CASGLVRDEQYF. CDR3 sequence (DNA): TGTGCTAGTGGTTTGGTAAGGGACGAGCAGTACTTC.

The gene calls are TRBV7-9 and TRBJ1-5; 10 bases are shared with TRBD1. The germline V gene has CDR1 SEHNR and CDR2 FQNEAQ (reference sequence). J lost 11 bases, V lost 4 bases, and 8 bases had no gene match. This CDR3 spans 14 amino acids. The CDR3 nucleotides read TGTGCCAGCAGCTCCGGGACAGGGGATGGAACCCAGCATTTT. Its translation is CASSSGTGDGTQHF.

V is TRBV6-5 and J is TRBJ2-2; the D is unclear. The CDR3 is 16 residues long. With 0 bases removed from V and 0 bases from J, the gap between germline ends came to 8 bases. Germline CDR1 and CDR2: MNHEY and SVGAGI. The chain's CDR3 is CASSYSTPSNTGELFF. CDR3 sequence (DNA): TGTGCCAGCAGTTACTCGACTCCTTCGAACACCGGGGAGCTGTTTTTT.

This chain joins TRBV24-1 and TRBJ2-7; D ambiguous. The CDR3 length is 11 residues. Trimming cost V 5 bases and J 7 bases, with 8 bases left between them. Germline V CDR1 and CDR2: KGHDR, SFDVKD. The CDR3 spells CATSAFGEQYF. Here the CDR3 DNA reads TGTGCCACCAGTGCCTTCGGGGAGCAGTACTTC.

V and J are TRBV27 and TRBJ2-5; D is unclear. This CDR3 spans 15 amino acids. V dropped 0 bases and J dropped 4 bases, with 12 bases sitting between them. CDR1 is MNHEY and CDR2 is SMNVEV in the germline V gene (reference sequence). The CDR3 loop is CASSLSGDQRETQYF. The CDR3 nucleotides are TGTGCCAGCAGTTTATCGGGCGATCAGAGAGAGACCCAGTACTTC.